These T cell receptor beta chains were read from a single sample in a study of cytotoxic CD8 clonotypes in ibrutinib-treated CLL. Measured with immunoSEQ multiplex PCR; TCRdb has only the in-frame clones, and not every one. The profile shows under 200,000 clones, 84% of them singletons. The input for sequencing was PBMCs, taken after 24 months of ibrutinib treatment. These receptors all come from a human donor with chronic lymphocytic leukemia. Each CDR3 is given with its conserved first and last residue. The D gene is left open where the match is weak. Not all rows give a size; the values are once, few, many and, for expanded clones, a class.

j_gene | v_gene | abundance | d_gene | CDR3nt | CDR3aa
TRBJ1-1 | TRBV29-1 | NA | NA | TGCAGCGTTGAAGGTGGTATGGGGCGGTGGTTGGGGAACACTGAAGCTTTCTTT | CSVEGGMGRWLGNTEAFF
TRBJ1-3 | TRBV5-1 | NA | NA | TGCGCCAGCAGCTTGCTGGCAGGATTCTCTGGAAACACCATATATTTT | CASSLLAGFSGNTIYF
TRBJ2-3 | TRBV30 | NA | TRBD2 | TGTGCCTGGCGTCTCTCGCTAGCGGGAATTGGAGATACGCAGTATTTT | CAWRLSLAGIGDTQYF
TRBJ2-7 | TRBV2 | NA | TRBD1 | TGTGCCAGCGGAGGGACAGGGGGCAAACAGTACTTC | CASGGTGGKQYF
TRBJ2-7 | TRBV27 | NA | TRBD1 | TGTGCCAGCAGTTACAGGGGGCTCTCGGGCGAGCAGTACTTC | CASSYRGLSGEQYF
TRBJ2-1 | TRBV11-3 | NA | NA | TGTGCCAGCAGCATAAGACCAACCAATGAGCAGTTCTTC | CASSIRPTNEQFF
TRBJ2-7 | TRBV28 | NA | TRBD1 | TGTGCCAGCAGCCGTCCTGGGACAGGGGTACGCGAGCAGTACTTC | CASSRPGTGVREQYF
TRBJ2-7 | TRBV30 | NA | TRBD2 | TGTGCCTGGAGTGTGGGGAGGGCGTACGAGCAGTACTTC | CAWSVGRAYEQYF
TRBJ2-3 | TRBV7-8 | few | NA | TGTGCCAGCAGCTTAGGGGGTGCAGATACGCAGTATTTT | CASSLGGADTQYF
TRBJ2-2 | TRBV6-4 | NA | TRBD2 | TGTGCCAGCAGAATCGTGGGAGGGAGCACCGGGGAGCTGTTTTTT | CASRIVGGSTGELFF
TRBJ1-5 | TRBV25-1 | few | TRBD1 | TGTGCCAGCAGTGAGGACAGGAATAGCAATCAGCCCCAGCATTTT | CASSEDRNSNQPQHF
TRBJ1-1 | TRBV18 | NA | TRBD1 | TGTGCCAGCTCACAGGGGGCACACACTGAAGCTTTCTTT | CASSQGAHTEAFF
TRBJ1-5 | TRBV6-4 | NA | NA | TGTGCCAGCAGTGAGACGGTTCAGCCCCAGCATTTT | CASSETVQPQHF
TRBJ2-7 | TRBV30 | NA | NA | TGTGCCTGGAGTGTAGGGCTAGCGTACGAGCAGTACTTC | CAWSVGLAYEQYF
TRBJ1-5 | TRBV30 | NA | NA | TGTGCCTGGAGTGTAAGGGGGACTTACACATATAGCAATCAGCCCCAGCATTTT | CAWSVRGTYTYSNQPQHF
TRBJ2-3 | TRBV7-8 | NA | TRBD2 | TGTGCCAGCAGCCCACCTTTTCGGGAGGGCCTTTATACGCAGTATTTT | CASSPPFREGLYTQYF
TRBJ2-7 | TRBV7-9 | once | NA | TGTGCCAGCAGCCCCTCCGGGGGCTACGAGCAGTACTTC | CASSPSGGYEQYF
TRBJ1-5 | TRBV7-9 | NA | NA | TGTGCCAGCAGCTTAGAAGGGTGGGACAACGATCAGCCCCAGCATTTT | CASSLEGWDNDQPQHF
TRBJ1-6 | TRBV11-2 | NA | NA | TGTGCCAGCCGGTCTATGTATGATAATAATTCACCCCTCCACTTT | CASRSMYDNNSPLHF
TRBJ1-2 | TRBV4-1 | many | TRBD1 | TGCGCCAGCAGCCGCACCCGGGACAGGGGGAGGAAGGCCTATGGCTACACCTTC | CASSRTRDRGRKAYGYTF
TRBJ2-7 | TRBV9 | once | NA | TGTGCCAGCAGCGTAGCGGAAGGAGTCAGGTACGAGCAGTACTTC | CASSVAEGVRYEQYF
TRBJ1-2 | TRBV28 | few | TRBD1 | TGTGCCAGCAGTTCGGGACAGAACTATGGCTACACCTTC | CASSSGQNYGYTF
TRBJ2-1 | TRBV7-9 | NA | NA | TGTGCCAGCAGCATCGGGCCCAGTCCCTACAATGAGCAGTTCTTC | CASSIGPSPYNEQFF
TRBJ2-7 | TRBV5-1 | NA | NA | TGCGCCAGCAGCCTGAACAACGAAGTCGGTCACTTC | CASSLNNEVGHF
TRBJ1-2 | TRBV19 | few | NA | TGTGCCAGTAGTATCATAACAGGACCCCAAGGGGGCTACACCTTC | CASSIITGPQGGYTF
TRBJ2-5 | TRBV14 | NA | NA | TGTGCCAGCAGCCAACATCGGGGGATTAAAGAGACCCAGTACTTC | CASSQHRGIKETQYF
TRBJ2-1 | TRBV7-3 | NA | TRBD1 | TGTGCCAGCAGCTTAGAGGTGGCAGGGGGTGAGCAGTTCTTC | CASSLEVAGGEQFF
TRBJ2-4 | TRBV5-1 | NA | TRBD1 | TGCGCCAGCAGCTTGCAGGGGGCCGTAAACATTCAGTACTTC | CASSLQGAVNIQYF
TRBJ1-4 | TRBV5-1 | NA | NA | TGCGCCAGCAGCTGGGGATCAACTAATGAAAAACTGTTTTTT | CASSWGSTNEKLFF
TRBJ2-1 | TRBV11-2 | once | TRBD2 | TGTGCCAGCAGCGGGGGACTAGCTTTTGTCAATGAGCAGTTCTTC | CASSGGLAFVNEQFF
TRBJ2-3 | TRBV18 | NA | NA | TGTGCCAGCTCTTCCCTTGGTCGCAGGGGTGGCACAGATACGCAGTATTTT | CASSSLGRRGGTDTQYF
TRBJ1-5 | TRBV5-6 | NA | NA | TGTGCCAGCAGCTTGGCCCAGGGCAATCAGCCCCAGCATTTT | CASSLAQGNQPQHF